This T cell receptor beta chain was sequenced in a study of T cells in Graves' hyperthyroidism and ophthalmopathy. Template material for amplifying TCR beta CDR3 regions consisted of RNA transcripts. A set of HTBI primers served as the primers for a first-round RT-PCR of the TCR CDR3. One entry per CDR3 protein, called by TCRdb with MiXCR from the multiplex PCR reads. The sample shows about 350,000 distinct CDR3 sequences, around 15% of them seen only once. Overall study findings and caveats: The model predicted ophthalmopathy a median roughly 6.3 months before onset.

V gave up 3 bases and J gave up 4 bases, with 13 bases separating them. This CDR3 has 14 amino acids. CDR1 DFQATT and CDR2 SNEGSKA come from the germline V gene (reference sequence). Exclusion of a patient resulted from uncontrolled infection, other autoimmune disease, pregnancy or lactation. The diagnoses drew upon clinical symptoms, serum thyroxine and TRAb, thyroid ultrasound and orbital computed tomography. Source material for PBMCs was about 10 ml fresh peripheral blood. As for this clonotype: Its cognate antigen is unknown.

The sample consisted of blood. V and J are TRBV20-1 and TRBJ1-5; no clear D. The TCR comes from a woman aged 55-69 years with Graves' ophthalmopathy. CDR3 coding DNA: TGCAGTGCTAGTACGTCGTTACTAAATCAGCCCCAGCATTTT. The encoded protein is CSASTSLLNQPQHF.